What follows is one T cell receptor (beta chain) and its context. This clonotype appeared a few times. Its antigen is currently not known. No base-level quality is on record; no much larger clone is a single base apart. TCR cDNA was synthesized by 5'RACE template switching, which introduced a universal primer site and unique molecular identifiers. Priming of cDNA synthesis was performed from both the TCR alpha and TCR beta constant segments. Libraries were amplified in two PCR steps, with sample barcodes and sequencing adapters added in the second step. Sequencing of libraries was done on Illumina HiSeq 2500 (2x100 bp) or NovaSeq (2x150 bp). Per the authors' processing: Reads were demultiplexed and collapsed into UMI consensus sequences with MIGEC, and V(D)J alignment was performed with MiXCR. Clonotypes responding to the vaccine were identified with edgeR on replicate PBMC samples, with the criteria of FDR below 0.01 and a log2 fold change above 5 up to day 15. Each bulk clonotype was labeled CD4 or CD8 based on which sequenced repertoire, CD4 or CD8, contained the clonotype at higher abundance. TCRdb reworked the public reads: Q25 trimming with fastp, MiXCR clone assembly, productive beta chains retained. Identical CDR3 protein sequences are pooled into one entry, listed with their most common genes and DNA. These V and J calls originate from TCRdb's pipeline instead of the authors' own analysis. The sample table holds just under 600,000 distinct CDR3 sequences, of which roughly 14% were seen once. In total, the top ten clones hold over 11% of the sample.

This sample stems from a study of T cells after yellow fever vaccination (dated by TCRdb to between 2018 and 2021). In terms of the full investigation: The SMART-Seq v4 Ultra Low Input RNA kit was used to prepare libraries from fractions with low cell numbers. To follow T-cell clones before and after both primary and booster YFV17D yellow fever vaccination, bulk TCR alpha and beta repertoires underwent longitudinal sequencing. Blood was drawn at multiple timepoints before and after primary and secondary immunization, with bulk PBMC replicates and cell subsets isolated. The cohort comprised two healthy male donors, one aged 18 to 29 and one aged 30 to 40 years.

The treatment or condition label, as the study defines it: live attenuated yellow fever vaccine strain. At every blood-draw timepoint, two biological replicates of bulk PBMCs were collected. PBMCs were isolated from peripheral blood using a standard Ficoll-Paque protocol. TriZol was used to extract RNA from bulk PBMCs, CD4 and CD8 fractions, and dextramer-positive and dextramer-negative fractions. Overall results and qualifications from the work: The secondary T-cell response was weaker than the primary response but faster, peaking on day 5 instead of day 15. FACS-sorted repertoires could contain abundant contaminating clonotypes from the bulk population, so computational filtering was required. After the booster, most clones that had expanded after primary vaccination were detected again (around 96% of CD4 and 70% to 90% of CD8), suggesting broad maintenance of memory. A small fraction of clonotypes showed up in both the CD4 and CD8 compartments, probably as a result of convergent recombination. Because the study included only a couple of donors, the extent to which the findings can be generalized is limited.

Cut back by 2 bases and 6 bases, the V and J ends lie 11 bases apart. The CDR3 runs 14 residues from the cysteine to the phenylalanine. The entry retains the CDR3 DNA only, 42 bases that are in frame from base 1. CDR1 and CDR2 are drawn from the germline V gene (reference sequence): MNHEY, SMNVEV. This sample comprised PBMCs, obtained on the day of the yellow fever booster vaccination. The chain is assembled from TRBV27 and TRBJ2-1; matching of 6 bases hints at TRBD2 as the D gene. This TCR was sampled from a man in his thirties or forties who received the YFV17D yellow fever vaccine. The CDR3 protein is CASSLGGTFNEQFF. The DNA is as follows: TGTGCCAGCAGTTTAGGGGGGACCTTCAATGAGCAGTTCTTC.